Listed below are T cell receptor beta chains from one sample, sequenced in a study of cytomegalovirus exposure and HLA in healthy donors. Libraries were prepared by immunoSEQ multiplex PCR; TCRdb keeps only in-frame clonotypes and omits some of them. This sample has about 110,000 clones, with roughly 12% found just once. The specimen sequenced was PBMCs. Receptors were obtained from a man aged 40-50 years in good health and CMV-seropositive. The CDR3 runs from the conserved cysteine through the conserved F or W. The D gene is left open where the match is weak. Size values are once, few and many counts, or a class for expanded clones, and some rows have none.

TRBV19	15	TRBJ2-7	TRBD2	-	CASSPWAGENSEQYF	TGTGCCAGTAGTCCCTGGGCGGGAGAAAACAGCGAGCAGTACTTC
TRBV4-1	20	TRBJ2-1	-	few	CASSRSFSSGSRVAYNEQFF	TGCGCCAGCAGCCGCTCATTTTCCTCGGGATCCCGAGTGGCCTACAATGAGCAGTTCTTC
TRBV19	13	TRBJ2-7	-	few	CASSVTVSYEQYF	TGTGCCAGTAGTGTGACAGTATCCTACGAGCAGTACTTC
TRBV5-1	17	TRBJ1-2	TRBD1	-	CASSLGPRDRGGDGYTF	TGCGCCAGCAGCTTGGGCCCCCGGGACAGGGGTGGCGATGGCTACACCTTC
TRBV4-1	15	TRBJ1-2	TRBD1	-	CASSPGGTVRYGYTF	TGCGCCAGCAGCCCGGGTGGGACAGTCAGATATGGCTACACCTTC
TRBV6-1	14	TRBJ1-2	-	few	CASSETRSAYGYTF	TGTGCCAGCAGTGAGACCAGAAGCGCCTATGGCTACACCTTC
TRBV5-5	13	TRBJ1-4	-	-	CASSLAGGQKLFF	TGTGCCAGCAGCTTGGCCGGGGGGCAGAAACTGTTTTTT
TRBV19	14	TRBJ1-5	TRBD1	-	CASSQGQLDQPQHF	TGTGCCAGTAGTCAGGGACAGCTCGATCAGCCCCAGCATTTT
TRBV4-1	18	TRBJ1-2	TRBD1	few	CASSQLNRRDSAGYGYTF	TGCGCCAGCAGCCAGTTGAACCGCCGGGACAGTGCCGGCTATGGCTACACCTTC
TRBV5-4	17	TRBJ2-5	TRBD2	-	CASSLPLAGGPVKTQYF	TGTGCCAGCAGCTTGCCTTTAGCGGGAGGGCCGGTAAAGACCCAGTACTTC
TRBV19	16	TRBJ2-5	-	-	CASSPETRGLLETQYF	TGTGCCAGTAGTCCCGAGACTAGGGGCTTATTGGAGACCCAGTACTTC
TRBV7-9	16	TRBJ1-4	-	-	CASIGGSDSTNEKLFF	TGTGCCAGCATCGGGGGGAGCGATTCAACTAATGAAAAACTGTTTTTT
TRBV5-1	13	TRBJ1-1	-	few	CASSFSGGTEAFF	TGCGCCAGCAGTTTCTCGGGTGGCACTGAAGCTTTCTTT
TRBV18	17	TRBJ2-1	-	-	CASSPPLMLATYNEQFF	TGTGCCAGCTCACCACCGTTGATGCTAGCTACCTACAATGAGCAGTTCTTC
TRBV10-3	14	TRBJ2-3	TRBD1	-	CAISLQGAADTQYF	TGTGCCATCAGTTTACAGGGGGCAGCAGATACGCAGTATTTT
TRBV14	15	TRBJ1-2	-	few	CASSQDLGEGYGYTF	TGTGCCAGCAGCCAAGACTTGGGGGAGGGGTATGGCTACACCTTC
TRBV27	19	TRBJ2-2	-	-	CASSSVLVGAWGDTGELFF	TGTGCCAGCAGTTCCGTCCTAGTTGGGGCGTGGGGGGACACCGGGGAGCTGTTTTTT
TRBV27	13	TRBJ1-2	-	-	CASSLSGQLGYTF	TGTGCCAGCAGTTTATCCGGACAGTTGGGCTACACCTTC
TRBV11-3	15	TRBJ2-7	-	-	CASSRRGTQGIEQYF	TGTGCCAGCAGCCGAAGGGGGACACAAGGGATCGAGCAGTACTTC
TRBV29-1	11	TRBJ2-7	-	few	CSVFDSYEQYF	TGCAGCGTTTTTGACAGCTACGAGCAGTACTTC
TRBV5-1	17	TRBJ2-2	-	few	CASSLDLVEGNTGELFF	TGCGCCAGCAGCTTGGATCTTGTAGAGGGAAACACCGGGGAGCTGTTTTTT
TRBV5-1	15	TRBJ2-7	-	-	CASSSDGTGVLEQYF	TGCGCCAGCAGCTCCGACGGGACGGGAGTTTTGGAGCAGTACTTC